One TCR beta chain is described in this entry. Which antigen it targets is not known. Base quality data are lacking; no much larger clone is found one base away. A distance of 9 bases separates the germline ends of V and J, which lose 3 bases and 9 bases respectively. The germline V gene (reference sequence) specifies SEHNR as CDR1 and FQNEAQ as CDR2. There are 12 amino acids in the CDR3, from cysteine to phenylalanine inclusive. Only the CDR3 DNA is retained, 36 bases long and in frame from the first base. The data originate from a study of vaccination and CD4 T cells after COVID-19 (dated by TCRdb to 2022 to 2024). About the investigation overall: Convalescent patients had a positive SARS-CoV-2 result on nasal swab PCR, and of these patients, 8 or 9 had mild disease and one had severe disease. Each participant got two doses of either the Pfizer-BioNTech BNT162b2 vaccine (n=8) or the Moderna mRNA-1273 vaccine (n=2). The time from the second vaccine dose to post-vaccine blood sampling had a median of approximately 72 days and ranged from 14 to 241 days. Six males and four females were included in the convalescent cohort, with two Hispanic individuals, seven Caucasians, two Asians and one multiracial person represented. Control cultures used a CEFX viral epitope pool as positive control, an HIV-1 Nef peptide pool as negative control, or no peptide. Post-COVID blood samples from convalescent patients were collected a median of around 100 days after diagnosis, with a range of roughly 30 to 170 days. In approximately eleven COVID-19 convalescent patients and a few infection-naive healthy vaccine recipients, the spike-specific CD4+ TCR repertoire before mRNA vaccination was compared with the repertoire after mRNA vaccination. For stimulating the cultures, overlapping spike peptide pools were used, derived from SARS-CoV-2 as well as from the common cold coronaviruses HCoV-NL63, HCoV-OC43 and HCoV-229E. The full study reports these points: An increase in the median number of SARS-CoV-2-reactive clonotypes from 21 after infection to about 39 after vaccination was observed, but the change was not found to be significant. Only a relatively small number of convalescent patients were included in the study, and early timepoints following natural infection were not analyzed. In convalescent patients, a median approximately 86% of post-vaccine SARS-CoV-2-reactive clones were detected only after vaccination, and vaccine-specific priming was suggested by this finding. Of the vaccine-specific clones found in convalescent patients, nearly all (304 of 307) were mono-reactive for SARS-CoV-2 spike instead of being cross-reactive with common cold coronaviruses.

Library creation used PCR. TCR sequencing of DNA from cultured CD4+ T cells used the Oncomine TCR Beta short-read assay at the Johns Hopkins FTIC core. Genomic DNA was extracted from the cultured CD4+ T cells with the QIAamp micro DNA kit. Oncomine TCR Beta libraries from cultured CD4+ T cells were pooled using unique dual indexes and sequenced on an Illumina iSeq 100. In the authors' own workflow: Non-productive sequences were removed, and CDR3s not starting with C, not ending with F or W, or shorter than 7 amino acids were discarded. Antigen-specific clonotypes were identified with the MANAFEST web application by comparing peptide-stimulated wells with reference and other culture wells. To be called positive, a clone needed an FDR below 0.05, an odds ratio above 5, and a productive frequency above 0.1% in at least two of three replicate wells. A clonotype was classed as cross-reactive if the clonotype showed significant expansion both in SARS-CoV-2 spike wells and in at least one common cold coronavirus spike condition. Levenshtein distances (stringdist) and unrooted phylogenetic trees (ape) in R version 3.6.1 were used to assess CDR3 homology. TCRdb's own reprocessing of the public reads used fastp at Q25 and MiXCR and kept productive beta chains. CDR3 protein duplicates are merged, each entry listing the most common genes and DNA. V and J calls and clone size were set by TCRdb, not the authors. A total of more than 20,000 distinct CDR3 sequences appear in this sample, roughly 42% of them only once. The ten largest clones add up to more than 6% of the sample.

The intended sense of this specimen's treatment or condition label: roughly 11-day PBMC culture with coronavirus spike peptide pools or control peptides (ViraFEST assay). The ViraFEST assay, used in the study, expanded antigen-specific T cells with peptide pools and then identified the expanded clonotypes through TCR sequencing. The convalescent patients' positive SARS-CoV-2 PCR tests were from March to December 2020, which was before the Alpha, Beta and Delta variants emerged in the United States. More than 1.5 million PBMCs per well were cultured in IMDM with roughly 5.2% human AB serum and 8 to 10 IU/ml IL-2, plus 10 ug/ml peptide pools. Half of the culture medium was replaced with fresh IL-2-containing medium on days 3 and 7. CD4+ T cells were isolated after about nine days of culture through negative selection using the EasySep CD4+ T cell isolation kit. Ficoll-Paque Plus gradient centrifugation was used to isolate PBMCs from whole blood, and the isolated PBMCs were then either used fresh or cryopreserved at -140C. In general, triplicate wells were set up for every culture condition.

The sequence came from a human donor who had recovered from COVID-19. Sequences were obtained from CD4+ T cells from blood, cultured in vitro. The chain is made from TRBV7-9 and TRBJ2-1; the D gene is possibly TRBD1 or TRBD2, each agreeing over 5 bases. This receptor has the CDR3 CASSFRGGEQFF. In nucleotides, the sequence is TGTGCCAGCAGCTTTCGGGGCGGTGAGCAGTTCTTC.